This is a list of T cell receptor beta chains from one sample in a study of blood T cell repertoires in COVID-19. The assay was immunoSEQ multiplex PCR, and TCRdb's table has in-frame clones only and misses some. This sample has about 180,000 clones; 80% to 90% occur once, and the top ten carry less than 25%. Sequences were obtained from peripheral blood. Receptors originate from a man between 65 and 85 years old with active or convalescent COVID-19. Both conserved end residues are part of each CDR3. A D gene is named only where the DNA matches it firmly. Clone sizes are given selectively: once, few, many, or a class where the clone is expanded.

j_gene | d_gene | v_gene | abundance | len | CDR3aa | CDR3nt
TRBJ2-7 | - | TRBV29-1 | once | 13 | CSSWDSRGYEQYF | TGCAGCTCCTGGGACTCAAGGGGCTACGAGCAGTACTTC
TRBJ1-1 | - | TRBV19 | - | 14 | CASSIGGLNTEAFF | TGTGCCAGTAGTATAGGGGGCCTGAACACTGAAGCTTTCTTT
TRBJ2-7 | TRBD2 | TRBV3-1/TRBV3-2 | - | 16 | CASSQPGGAYRYEQYF | TGTGCCAGCAGCCAACCGGGGGGTGCGTATCGCTACGAGCAGTACTTC
TRBJ1-1 | - | TRBV11-2 | - | 14 | CASSLQEGGTEAFF | TGTGCCAGCAGCCTCCAGGAGGGTGGAACTGAAGCTTTCTTT
TRBJ1-4 | - | TRBV5-1 | - | 13 | CASREGLNEKLFF | TGCGCCAGCAGGGAGGGCCTTAATGAAAAACTGTTTTTT
TRBJ1-4 | - | TRBV4-1 | - | 14 | CASSQGEVSEKLFF | TGCGCCAGCAGCCAAGGAGAGGTGAGCGAAAAACTGTTTTTT
TRBJ1-4 | - | TRBV5-1 | - | 13 | CASSFRGDEKLFF | TGCGCCAGCAGCTTCCGCGGCGACGAAAAACTGTTTTTT
TRBJ1-2 | - | TRBV6-5 | - | 13 | CASSPRDIHGYTF | TGTGCCAGCAGTCCCAGGGACATCCATGGCTACACCTTC
TRBJ2-5 | TRBD1 | TRBV7-2 | - | 15 | CASSFDRGGAETQYF | TGTGCCAGCAGTTTCGACAGGGGGGGAGCGGAGACCCAGTACTTC
TRBJ2-7 | - | TRBV9 | - | 19 | CASSVGGTSPRGSDYEQYF | TGTGCCAGCAGCGTAGGTGGGACATCACCCCGTGGTAGCGACTACGAGCAGTACTTC
TRBJ1-1 | TRBD1 | TRBV11-2 | - | 17 | CASSRIRGQGWGTEAFF | TGTGCCAGCAGCCGAATTAGGGGACAGGGTTGGGGCACTGAAGCTTTCTTT
TRBJ1-5 | - | TRBV28 | few | 12 | CASSRANQPQHF | TGTGCCAGCAGTAGAGCGAATCAGCCCCAGCATTTT
TRBJ1-3 | - | TRBV7-8 | - | 15 | CASSLGQGRGNTIYF | TGTGCCAGCAGCCTGGGGCAGGGCCGAGGAAACACCATATATTTT
TRBJ2-7 | TRBD1 | TRBV6-5 | - | 12 | CASRQGAEEQYF | TGTGCCAGCAGACAGGGGGCGGAGGAGCAGTACTTC
TRBJ2-1 | TRBD2 | TRBV5-1 | - | 16 | CASSTTSGGIYNEQFF | TGCGCCAGCAGCACTACTAGCGGGGGCATCTACAATGAGCAGTTCTTC
TRBJ2-5 | TRBD1 | TRBV7-3 | - | 16 | CASSLRDRGGGETQYF | TGTGCCAGCAGCCTACGGGACAGGGGAGGAGGAGAGACCCAGTACTTC
TRBJ2-2 | - | TRBV12-3/TRBV12-4 | - | 13 | CASSHRATGELFF | TGTGCCAGCAGTCACAGGGCCACCGGGGAGCTGTTTTTT
TRBJ1-2 | TRBD1 | TRBV24-1 | - | 15 | CATSDADRGNYGYTF | TGTGCCACCAGTGATGCGGACAGGGGGAACTATGGCTACACCTTC
TRBJ1-2 | - | TRBV29-1 | - | 16 | CSVEGPLGGSREGYTF | TGCAGCGTTGAAGGCCCTCTTGGAGGGAGTCGGGAAGGCTACACCTTC
TRBJ2-3 | TRBD2 | TRBV9 | - | 21 | CASSVAPWGSSGGRSTDTQYF | TGTGCCAGCAGCGTAGCTCCCTGGGGGAGTAGCGGGGGGCGCAGCACAGATACGCAGTATTTT
TRBJ1-2 | TRBD1 | TRBV4-3 | - | 15 | CASSQAGTANYGYTF | TGCGCCAGCAGCCAAGCTGGGACAGCTAACTATGGCTACACCTTC
TRBJ1-1 | - | TRBV18 | - | 16 | CASSPPIGATNTEAFF | TGTGCCAGCTCACCACCGATAGGGGCTACGAACACTGAAGCTTTCTTT
TRBJ2-2 | - | TRBV5-1 | - | 15 | CASSLAMTGTGELFF | TGCGCCAGCAGCTTGGCAATGACTGGGACCGGGGAGCTGTTTTTT
TRBJ2-2 | - | TRBV5-1 | - | 13 | CASSFDSTGELFF | TGCGCCAGCAGCTTCGACAGCACCGGGGAGCTGTTTTTT
TRBJ1-2 | TRBD1 | TRBV10-3 | once | 13 | CAISPTGPYGYTF | TGTGCCATCAGCCCGACAGGGCCCTATGGCTACACCTTC
TRBJ1-6 | - | TRBV7-2 | - | 15 | CASSLAGDIGSPLHF | TGTGCCAGCAGCTTAGCAGGGGACATTGGTTCACCCCTCCACTTT
TRBJ1-6 | - | TRBV6-5 | - | 16 | CASSYDRDIASSPLHF | TGTGCCAGCAGTTATGATCGGGACATAGCAAGTTCACCCCTCCACTTT
TRBJ2-7 | TRBD2 | TRBV5-4 | once | 15 | CASSHGLATTYEQYF | TGTGCCAGCAGCCATGGACTAGCGACTACCTACGAGCAGTACTTC
TRBJ1-4 | - | TRBV15 | - | 17 | CATSRPAGLATNEKLFF | TGTGCCACCAGCAGACCCGCGGGACTTGCAACTAATGAAAAACTGTTTTTT
TRBJ1-4 | TRBD1 | TRBV6-5 | once | 15 | CASSYSGTGAEKLFF | TGTGCCAGCAGTTACTCCGGGACAGGGGCTGAAAAACTGTTTTTT
TRBJ2-7 | TRBD1 | TRBV5-1 | - | 15 | CASSGGQGIPYEQYF | TGCGCCAGCAGCGGCGGACAGGGAATACCCTACGAGCAGTACTTC
TRBJ1-5 | - | TRBV7-9 | - | 13 | CASSPTGFRPQHF | TGTGCCAGCAGCCCAACGGGGTTTCGGCCCCAGCATTTT
TRBJ1-2 | - | TRBV3-1/TRBV3-2 | - | 14 | CASSQDGGSLGYTF | TGTGCCAGCAGCCAAGATGGGGGCTCCTTGGGCTACACCTTC
TRBJ2-3 | - | TRBV5-5 | - | 14 | CASSLAPGSDTQYF | TGTGCCAGCAGCTTGGCCCCGGGGTCAGATACGCAGTATTTT
TRBJ1-1 | - | TRBV28 | - | 16 | CASSTALHLRGTEAFF | TGTGCCAGCAGCACTGCCCTACACTTACGCGGCACTGAAGCTTTCTTT
TRBJ1-2 | TRBD1 | TRBV5-5 | - | 15 | CASSLGQGDYYGYTF | TGTGCCAGCAGCTTGGGACAGGGAGATTACTATGGCTACACCTTC
TRBJ1-5 | - | TRBV6-2/TRBV6-3 | - | 13 | CASSWGTSQPQHF | TGTGCCAGCAGTTGGGGGACAAGTCAGCCCCAGCATTTT
TRBJ2-1 | TRBD2 | TRBV28 | few | 15 | CASLWRGGGYNEQFF | TGTGCCAGCCTTTGGCGGGGCGGGGGCTACAATGAGCAGTTCTTC
TRBJ1-1 | - | TRBV7-2 | - | 13 | CASSQNMNTEAFF | TGTGCCAGCAGCCAGAACATGAACACTGAAGCTTTCTTT
TRBJ1-1 | - | TRBV5-1 | - | 14 | CASSVGVQNTEAFF | TGCGCCAGCAGCGTAGGGGTTCAAAACACTGAAGCTTTCTTT
TRBJ2-1 | TRBD2 | TRBV25-1 | - | 16 | CASSEYTSGIYNEQFF | TGTGCCAGCAGTGAATACACTAGCGGGATCTACAATGAGCAGTTCTTC
TRBJ2-1 | TRBD1 | TRBV19 | - | 15 | CAPKDRKWINNEQFF | TGTGCCCCCAAGGACAGGAAGTGGATTAACAATGAGCAGTTCTTC
TRBJ1-6 | - | TRBV12-3/TRBV12-4 | - | 13 | CASSLSAGSPLHF | TGTGCCAGCAGTTTATCGGCGGGTTCACCCCTCCACTTT
TRBJ2-1 | - | TRBV4-3 | once | 15 | CASSQEGTSIYEQFF | TGCGCCAGCAGCCAAGAAGGAACTAGCATATATGAGCAGTTCTTC
TRBJ2-5 | - | TRBV5-1 | - | 14 | CASSSYSGQETQYF | TGCGCCAGCAGCTCCTATAGCGGACAAGAGACCCAGTACTTC
TRBJ2-3 | TRBD2 | TRBV9 | - | 16 | CASSQSGTSGADTQYF | TGTGCCAGCAGCCAATCGGGGACTAGCGGGGCAGATACGCAGTATTTT
TRBJ2-1 | TRBD2 | TRBV5-1 | - | 15 | CASSFHGTSENEQFF | TGCGCCAGCAGCTTTCACGGGACTAGCGAGAATGAGCAGTTCTTC
TRBJ1-2 | - | TRBV18 | - | 16 | CASSPLVTIDAGGYTF | TGTGCCAGCTCACCCCTAGTGACCATCGACGCCGGTGGCTACACCTTC
TRBJ1-2 | TRBD1 | TRBV12-5 | - | 15 | CASGLDAGQGYGYTF | TGTGCTAGTGGTTTGGATGCGGGACAGGGTTATGGCTACACCTTC
TRBJ2-7 | - | TRBV6-2/TRBV6-3 | once | 13 | CASSYALELEQYF | TGTGCCAGCAGTTACGCTCTAGAACTCGAGCAGTACTTC
TRBJ1-2 | - | TRBV5-1 | many | 13 | CASSLGHDYGYTF | TGCGCCAGCAGCTTAGGACACGACTATGGCTACACCTTC
TRBJ1-2 | - | TRBV6-5 | - | 13 | CASTAQPNYGYTF | TGTGCCAGCACCGCACAACCTAACTATGGCTACACCTTC
TRBJ1-1 | - | TRBV10-2 | - | 13 | CASRTGKNTEAFF | TGCGCCAGCCGAACAGGAAAGAACACTGAAGCTTTCTTT
TRBJ2-7 | - | TRBV19 | - | 15 | CASSSRTVVGYEQYF | TGTGCCAGTAGTTCCCGGACAGTCGTCGGCTACGAGCAGTACTTC
TRBJ2-2 | TRBD2 | TRBV7-9 | - | 17 | CASSPNLAAANTGELFF | TGTGCCAGCAGCCCGAACCTAGCGGCGGCGAACACCGGGGAGCTGTTTTTT
TRBJ1-2 | - | TRBV29-1 | - | 14 | CSARPGSEDYGYTF | TGCAGCGCCCGGCCTGGGAGCGAGGACTATGGCTACACCTTC
TRBJ1-1 | - | TRBV11-2 | - | 16 | CASSLGTAGRNTEAFF | TGTGCCAGCAGCTTAGGGACAGCAGGTAGGAACACTGAAGCTTTCTTT
TRBJ2-2 | - | TRBV27 | few | 17 | CASRPPGGGPGTGELFF | TGTGCCAGCAGACCCCCCGGCGGGGGCCCGGGTACCGGGGAGCTGTTTTTT